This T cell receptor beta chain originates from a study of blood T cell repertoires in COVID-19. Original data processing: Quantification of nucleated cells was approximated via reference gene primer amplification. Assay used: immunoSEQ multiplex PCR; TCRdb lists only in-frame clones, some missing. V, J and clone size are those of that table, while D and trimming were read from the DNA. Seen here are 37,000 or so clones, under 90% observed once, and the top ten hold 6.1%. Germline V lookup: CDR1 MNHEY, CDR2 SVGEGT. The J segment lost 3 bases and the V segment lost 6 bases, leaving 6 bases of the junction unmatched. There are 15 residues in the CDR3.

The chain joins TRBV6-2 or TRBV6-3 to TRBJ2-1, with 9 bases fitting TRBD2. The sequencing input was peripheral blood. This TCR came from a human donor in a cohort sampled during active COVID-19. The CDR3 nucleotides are TGTGCCAGCAGCCAGACTAGCGGACACTACAATGAGCAGTTCTTC. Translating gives CASSQTSGHYNEQFF.